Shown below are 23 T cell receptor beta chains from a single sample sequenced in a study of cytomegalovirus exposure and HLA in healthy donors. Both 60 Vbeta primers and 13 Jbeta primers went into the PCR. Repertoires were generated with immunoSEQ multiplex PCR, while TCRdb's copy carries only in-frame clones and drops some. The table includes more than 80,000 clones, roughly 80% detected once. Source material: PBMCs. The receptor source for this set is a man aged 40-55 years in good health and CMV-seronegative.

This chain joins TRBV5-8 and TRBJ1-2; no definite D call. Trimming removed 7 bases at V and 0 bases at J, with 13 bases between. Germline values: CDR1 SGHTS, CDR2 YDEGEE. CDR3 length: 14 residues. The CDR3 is CASGLQRTNYGYTF. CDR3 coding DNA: TGTGCCAGCGGACTACAGAGAACTAACTATGGCTACACCTTC.

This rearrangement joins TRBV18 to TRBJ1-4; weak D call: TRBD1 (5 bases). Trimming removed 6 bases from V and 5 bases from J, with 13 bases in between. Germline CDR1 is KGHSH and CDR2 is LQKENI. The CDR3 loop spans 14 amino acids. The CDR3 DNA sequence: TGTGCCAGCTCCAATCAGGGCATGAATGAAAAACTGTTTTTT. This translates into CASSNQGMNEKLFF.

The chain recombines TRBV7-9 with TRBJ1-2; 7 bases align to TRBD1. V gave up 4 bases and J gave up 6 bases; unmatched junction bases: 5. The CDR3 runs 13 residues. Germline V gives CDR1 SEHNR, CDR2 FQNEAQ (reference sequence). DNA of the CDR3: TGTGCCAGCAGCTCCGACAGGGACGATGGCTACACCTTC. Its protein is CASSSDRDDGYTF.

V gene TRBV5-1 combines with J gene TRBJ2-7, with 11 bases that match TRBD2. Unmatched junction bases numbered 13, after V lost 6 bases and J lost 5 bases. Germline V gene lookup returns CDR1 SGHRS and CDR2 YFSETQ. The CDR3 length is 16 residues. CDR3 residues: CASTWTPSGGSNEQYF. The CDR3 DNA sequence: TGCGCCAGCACTTGGACCCCTAGCGGGGGGTCAAACGAGCAGTACTTC.

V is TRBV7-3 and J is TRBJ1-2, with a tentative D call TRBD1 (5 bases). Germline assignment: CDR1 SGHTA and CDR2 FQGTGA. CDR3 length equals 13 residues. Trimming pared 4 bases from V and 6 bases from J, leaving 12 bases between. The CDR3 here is CASSSRGGDGYTF. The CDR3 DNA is TGTGCCAGCAGCTCCCGGGGGGGTGATGGCTACACCTTC.

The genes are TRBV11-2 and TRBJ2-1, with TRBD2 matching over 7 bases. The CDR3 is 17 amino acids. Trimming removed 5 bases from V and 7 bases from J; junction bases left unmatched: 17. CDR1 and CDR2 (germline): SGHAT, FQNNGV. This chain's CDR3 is CASSPGAGIPTANEQFF. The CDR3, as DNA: TGTGCCAGCAGCCCAGGAGCGGGGATCCCTACTGCGAATGAGCAGTTCTTC.

Written as DNA, the CDR3 is TGTGCCAGCAGCTCGAGACCAGGGGACACTGAAGCTTTCTTT. Translated: CASSSRPGDTEAFF. This sequence joins TRBV5-5 and TRBJ1-1; TRBD1 might be the D (6 bases). The germline V gene has CDR1 SGHKS and CDR2 YYEKEE (reference sequence). This CDR3 has 14 residues. V was cut by 3 bases and J by 3 bases, with 12 bases left in between.

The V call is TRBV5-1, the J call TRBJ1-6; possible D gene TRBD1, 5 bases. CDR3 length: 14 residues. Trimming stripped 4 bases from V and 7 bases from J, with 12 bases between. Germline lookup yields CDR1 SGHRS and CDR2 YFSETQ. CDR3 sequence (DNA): TGCGCCAGCAGCAGTGGGGGGGGGAATTCACCCCTCCACTTT. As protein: CASSSGGGNSPLHF.

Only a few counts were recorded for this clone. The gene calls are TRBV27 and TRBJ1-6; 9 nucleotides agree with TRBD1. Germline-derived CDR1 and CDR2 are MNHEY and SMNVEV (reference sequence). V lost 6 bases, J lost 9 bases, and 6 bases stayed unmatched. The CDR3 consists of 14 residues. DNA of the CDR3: TGTGCCAGCAGCCCGGGACAGGGATTTTCACCCCTCCACTTT. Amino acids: CASSPGQGFSPLHF.

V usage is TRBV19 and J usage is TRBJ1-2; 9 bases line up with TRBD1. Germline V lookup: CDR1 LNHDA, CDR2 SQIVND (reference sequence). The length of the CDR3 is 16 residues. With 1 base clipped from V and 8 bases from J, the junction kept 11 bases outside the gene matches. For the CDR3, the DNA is TGTGCCAGTAGTATAGCTGGGGGGGGACAGGGAAACGGCTACACCTTC. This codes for CASSIAGGGQGNGYTF.

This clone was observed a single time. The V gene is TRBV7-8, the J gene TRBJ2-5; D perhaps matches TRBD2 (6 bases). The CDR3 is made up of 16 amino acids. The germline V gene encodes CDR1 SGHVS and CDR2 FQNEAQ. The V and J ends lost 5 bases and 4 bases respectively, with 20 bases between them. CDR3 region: CASSQNPGNGGETQYF. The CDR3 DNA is TGTGCCAGCAGCCAGAACCCGGGCAACGGGGGAGAGACCCAGTACTTC.

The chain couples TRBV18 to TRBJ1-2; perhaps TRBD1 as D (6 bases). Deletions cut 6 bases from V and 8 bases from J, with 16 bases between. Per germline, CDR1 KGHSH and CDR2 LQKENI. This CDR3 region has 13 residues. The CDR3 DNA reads TGTGCCAGCTCTCGAGAGGGGGTCGGAGGCTACACCTTC. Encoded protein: CASSREGVGGYTF.

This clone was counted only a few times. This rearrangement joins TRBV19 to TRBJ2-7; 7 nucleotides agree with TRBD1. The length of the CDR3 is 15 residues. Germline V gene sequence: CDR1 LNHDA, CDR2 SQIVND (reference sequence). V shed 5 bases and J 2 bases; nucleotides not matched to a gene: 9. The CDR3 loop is CASSPGTDRPYEQYF. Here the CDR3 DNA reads TGTGCCAGTAGTCCGGGGACAGACCGGCCCTACGAGCAGTACTTC.

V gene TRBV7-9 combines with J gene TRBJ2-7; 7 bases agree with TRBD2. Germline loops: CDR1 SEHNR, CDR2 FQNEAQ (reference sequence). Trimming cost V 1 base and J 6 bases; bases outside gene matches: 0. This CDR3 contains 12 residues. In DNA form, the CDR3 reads TGTGCCAGCAGCTTAGGCGGGGGCGAGCAGTACTTC. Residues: CASSLGGGEQYF.

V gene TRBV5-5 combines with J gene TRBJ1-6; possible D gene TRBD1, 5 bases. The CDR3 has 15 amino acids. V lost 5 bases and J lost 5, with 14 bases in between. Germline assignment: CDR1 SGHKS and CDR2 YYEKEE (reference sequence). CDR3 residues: CASSRSSGDNSPLHF. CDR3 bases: TGTGCCAGCAGTCGCTCATCGGGGGATAATTCACCCCTCCACTTT.

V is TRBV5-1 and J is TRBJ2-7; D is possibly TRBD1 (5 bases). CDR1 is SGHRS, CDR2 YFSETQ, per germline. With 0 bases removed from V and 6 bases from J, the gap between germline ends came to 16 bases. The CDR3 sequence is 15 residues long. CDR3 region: CASSLAVGRIREQYF. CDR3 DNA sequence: TGCGCCAGCAGCTTGGCGGTGGGGCGCATCCGCGAGCAGTACTTC. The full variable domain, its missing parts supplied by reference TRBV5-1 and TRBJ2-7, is KAGVTQTPRYLIKTRGQQVTLSCSPISGHRSVSWYQQTPGQGLQFLFEYFSETQRNKGNFPGRFSGRQFSNSRSEMNVSTLELGDSALYLCASSLAVGRIREQYFGPGTRLTVT.

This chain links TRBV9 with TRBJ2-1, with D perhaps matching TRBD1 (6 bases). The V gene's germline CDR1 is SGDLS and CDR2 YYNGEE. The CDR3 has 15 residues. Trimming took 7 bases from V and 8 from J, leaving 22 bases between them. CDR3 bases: TGTGCCAGCGGAAAAAGGACAGCAGGTCGGGATGAGCAGTTCTTC. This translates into CASGKRTAGRDEQFF. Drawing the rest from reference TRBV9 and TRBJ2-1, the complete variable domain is DSGVTQTPKHLITATGQRVTLRCSPRSGDLSVYWYQQSLDQGLQFLIQYYNGEERAKGNILERFSAQQFPDLHSELNLSSLELGDSALYFCASGKRTAGRDEQFFGPGTRLTVL.

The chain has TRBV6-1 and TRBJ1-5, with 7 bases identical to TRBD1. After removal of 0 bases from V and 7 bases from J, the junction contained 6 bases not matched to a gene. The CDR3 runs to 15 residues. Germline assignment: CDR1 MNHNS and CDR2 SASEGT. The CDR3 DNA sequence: TGTGCCAGCAGTGAAGCGCTCCAGGGGGTGCAGCCCCAGCATTTT. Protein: CASSEALQGVQPQHF.

The CDR3 DNA reads TGTGCCAGCAGCTTTCCCGGCACAGATACGCAGTATTTT. Its protein is CASSFPGTDTQYF. The J gene is TRBJ2-3, the V gene TRBV11-2, with unresolved D. This CDR3 is built from 13 residues. The V gene lost 3 bases and the J gene lost 1 base, with 5 bases spanning the gap. CDR1 and CDR2 from the germline V gene are SGHAT and FQNNGV.

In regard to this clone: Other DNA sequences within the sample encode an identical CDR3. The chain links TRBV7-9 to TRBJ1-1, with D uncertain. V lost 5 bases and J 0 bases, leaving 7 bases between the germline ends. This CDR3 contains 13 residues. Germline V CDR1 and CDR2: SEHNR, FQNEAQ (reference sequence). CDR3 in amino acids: CASSPLMNTEAFF. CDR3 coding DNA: TGTGCCAGCAGCCCCCTAATGAACACTGAAGCTTTCTTT.

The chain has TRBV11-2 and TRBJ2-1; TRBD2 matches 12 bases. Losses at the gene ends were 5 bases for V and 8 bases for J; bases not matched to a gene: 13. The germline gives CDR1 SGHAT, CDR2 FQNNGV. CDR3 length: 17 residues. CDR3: CASSLLGLAGLTDEQFF. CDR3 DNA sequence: TGTGCCAGCAGCCTACTCGGACTAGCGGGGTTGACGGATGAGCAGTTCTTC. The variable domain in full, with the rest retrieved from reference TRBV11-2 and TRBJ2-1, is EAGVAQSPRYKIIEKRQSVAFWCNPISGHATLYWYQQILGQGPKLLIQFQNNGVVDDSQLPKDRFSAERLKGVDSTLKIQPAKLEDSAVYLCASSLLGLAGLTDEQFFGPGTRLTVL.

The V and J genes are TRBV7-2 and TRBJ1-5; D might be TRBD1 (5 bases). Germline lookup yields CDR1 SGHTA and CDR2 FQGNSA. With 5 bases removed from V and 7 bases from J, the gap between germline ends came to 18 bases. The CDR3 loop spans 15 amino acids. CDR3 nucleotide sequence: TGTGCCAGCAGCCCAAACGGTGGCGGGGGACAGCCCCAGCATTTT. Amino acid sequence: CASSPNGGGGQPQHF. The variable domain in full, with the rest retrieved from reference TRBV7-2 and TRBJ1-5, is GAGVSQSPSNKVTEKGKDVELRCDPISGHTALYWYRQSLGQGLEFLIYFQGNSAPDKSGLPSDRFSAERTGGSVSTLTIQRTQQEDSAVYLCASSPNGGGGQPQHFGDGTRLSIL.

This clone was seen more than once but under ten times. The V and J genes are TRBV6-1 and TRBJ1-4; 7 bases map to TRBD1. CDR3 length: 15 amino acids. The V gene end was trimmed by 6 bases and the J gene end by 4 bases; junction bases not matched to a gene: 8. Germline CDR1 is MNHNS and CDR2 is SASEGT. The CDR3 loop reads CASSLDRSFNEKLFF. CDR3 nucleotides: TGTGCCAGCAGCTTGGACAGGTCTTTTAATGAAAAACTGTTTTTT.